Listed below are T cell receptor beta chains from one sample, sequenced in a study of T-cell memory formation after mild COVID-19. MiXCR, run by TCRdb on the 5' RACE reads, gives a single entry per CDR3 protein. The sample carries some 600,000 distinct CDR3 sequences, around 16% recorded once. Sequenced sample: PBMCs or a T cell subset sorted from them (not recorded which). These receptors were collected from an adult woman who had mild COVID-19 (a few samples of this study predate the infection). Cell type and time point are not known. Each CDR3 is given with its conserved first and last residue. Fields, in order: V gene, J gene, clone size, D gene, CDR3 DNA, CDR3 protein. D genes are given only for firm matches. Size is omitted from some rows. Given values are once, few, many or a class for expanded clones.

V: TRBV4-2; J: TRBJ2-7; size: NA; D: NA; DNA: TGTGCCAGCAGCCAAGCCATCGGGGCGGGGGAGCAGTACTTC; CDR3: CASSQAIGAGEQYF
V: TRBV7-2; J: TRBJ2-3; size: NA; D: TRBD2; DNA: TGTGCCAGCAGCACCCGACTAGCGGGAGCCATCGATACGCAGTATTTT; CDR3: CASSTRLAGAIDTQYF
V: TRBV18; J: TRBJ1-1; size: many; D: NA; DNA: TGTGCCAGCTCACCCCTTGGTGGGTCCAGTGAAGCTTTCTTT; CDR3: CASSPLGGSSEAFF
V: TRBV4-2; J: TRBJ2-5; size: few; D: TRBD2; DNA: TGTGCCAGCAGCCAAGATGTGGCTAGCGGTGAAGAGACCCAGTACTTC; CDR3: CASSQDVASGEETQYF
V: TRBV6-1; J: TRBJ1-2; size: NA; D: NA; DNA: TGTGCCAGCAGTGAACCGGGACACGGGGACTATGGCTACACCTTC; CDR3: CASSEPGHGDYGYTF
V: TRBV6-2/TRBV6-3; J: TRBJ1-5; size: few; D: NA; DNA: TGTGCCAGCAGTTCCTCTACGCCACCGTGGGGCAATCAGCCCCAGCATTTT; CDR3: CASSSSTPPWGNQPQHF
V: TRBV12-3/TRBV12-4; J: TRBJ2-2; size: few; D: TRBD2; DNA: TGTGCCAGCAGTTTCGGGGAGGGGAACACCGGGGAGCTGTTTTTT; CDR3: CASSFGEGNTGELFF
V: TRBV20-1; J: TRBJ2-7; size: few; D: TRBD1; DNA: TGCAGTGCTTTAACCGGGACAGGGGGAAACTACGAGCAGTACTTC; CDR3: CSALTGTGGNYEQYF
V: TRBV11-3; J: TRBJ2-5; size: few; D: TRBD2; DNA: TGTGCCACCCGGGGGGATGAGACCCAGTACTTC; CDR3: CATRGDETQYF
V: TRBV12-3/TRBV12-4; J: TRBJ1-2; size: few; D: NA; DNA: TGTGCCAGCAGTCCCCGGAGGGCAGTCGGCTATGGCTACACCTTC; CDR3: CASSPRRAVGYGYTF
V: TRBV19; J: TRBJ2-3; size: NA; D: NA; DNA: TGTGCCAGTAAATCGGGTCGGGAGTTAGGATTCACAGATACGCAGTATTTT; CDR3: CASKSGRELGFTDTQYF
V: TRBV12-3/TRBV12-4; J: TRBJ1-1; size: few; D: TRBD1; DNA: TGTGCCAGCAGGACCAGGGACAGGGTTCGTGAAGCTTTCTTT; CDR3: CASRTRDRVREAFF